A single sample is the source of the 22 T cell receptor beta chains below, sequenced in a study of T-cell reconstitution after alpha-beta-depleted transplantation in children. Preparation of the TCRbeta library involved a method that used unique molecular identifiers. TCRdb passed the PCR reads through MiXCR, listing each CDR3 protein once. Among about 300,000 distinct CDR3 sequences, 10% were seen once, and the ten largest hold about 8%. The sequencing used PBMCs, collected before TCRalphabeta/CD19-depleted stem cell transplant. The origin of the receptors is a boy in the first two years of life with acute myeloid leukemia, due to receive a stem cell transplant.

This clonotype was detected many times. This chain connects TRBV20-1 to TRBJ2-7; 9 bases match TRBD2. This CDR3 contains 17 residues. Per the germline V gene, CDR1 is DFQATT and CDR2 is SNEGSKA (reference sequence). Trimming at V came to 0 bases and at J to 1 base, leaving 10 bases not matched to a gene. CDR3 nucleotide sequence: TGCAGTGCTAGAGATTTGCGGCTAGCGGGAAAATCCTACGAGCAGTACTTC. This translates into CSARDLRLAGKSYEQYF.

This clonotype was counted many times. One end of the junction fails to match germline, which may point to a read error. The chain has TRBV5-8 and TRBJ2-4, with 10 bases that match TRBD2. The CDR3 is made up of 15 amino acids. Germline loops: CDR1 SGHTS, CDR2 YDEGEE. CDR3 in amino acids: CASRFSGGYKNIQYF. CDR3 nucleotide sequence: TGTGCCAGCCGCTTTAGCGGGGGGTACAAAAACATTCAGTACTTC.

This clonotype appeared many times. V gene TRBV7-2 combines with J gene TRBJ2-7, with D uncertain. Germline CDR1 and CDR2: SGHTA and FQGNSA. Trimming removed 7 bases from V and 2 bases from J, with 15 bases in between. The CDR3 runs 14 residues. CDR3 sequence reads: CASTFLINTYEQYF. In DNA form, the CDR3 reads TGTGCCAGCACCTTCTTAATTAATACCTACGAGCAGTACTTC.

V is TRBV14 and J is TRBJ1-4, with 8 bases that match TRBD1. J was trimmed by 8 bases and V by 4 bases; bases with no gene match: 6. The germline V gene encodes CDR1 SGHDN and CDR2 FVKESK. This CDR3 comprises 14 residues. DNA of the CDR3: TGTGCCAGCAGCCCACCGGGACAGGAGGAAAAACTGTTTTTT. Amino acids: CASSPPGQEEKLFF.

The chain has TRBV29-1 and TRBJ2-3, with 8 nucleotides matching TRBD1. The CDR3 totals 14 residues. V lost 5 bases, J lost 1 base, and 5 bases stayed unmatched. The germline CDR1 and CDR2 sequences are SQVTM and ANQGSEA. The CDR3 coding sequence is TGCAGCGTTTTGGACAGGGACCGCACAGATACGCAGTATTTT. As protein: CSVLDRDRTDTQYF.

This clonotype was found many times. This chain links TRBV20-1 with TRBJ2-7; TRBD2 is a possible D gene (5 bases). Germline V gene lookup returns CDR1 DFQATT and CDR2 SNEGSKA (reference sequence). CDR3 length equals 14 residues. V lost 3 bases, J lost 1 base, and 13 bases lay in between. CDR3 in amino acids: CSASQVLGSYEQYF. The CDR3 DNA is TGCAGTGCTAGCCAGGTACTAGGGTCCTACGAGCAGTACTTC.

With respect to this clonotype: This may come from a read error, since a much larger clone is one base off. The chain employs TRBV6-2 or TRBV6-3 and TRBJ2-1; 8 positions match TRBD2. Germline assignment: CDR1 MNHEY and CDR2 SVGEGT. This CDR3 contains 18 residues. CDR3 residues: CASSYSPLSGRNYNDQFF. The CDR3 region has the DNA TGTGCCAGCAGTTACTCCCCTTTAAGCGGGAGAAACTACAATGACCAGTTCTTC.

This clonotype was seen at least ten times. The chain joins TRBV5-1 to TRBJ1-1; TRBD1 agrees at 10 bases. With V trimmed by 3 bases and J by 7 bases, 6 bases remained unmatched. The CDR3 loop spans 14 amino acids. CDR1 is SGHRS, CDR2 YFSETQ, per germline. DNA for the CDR3: TGCGCCAGCAGCTGGGACAGGGGAATAAATGAAGCTTTCTTT. This gives the protein CASSWDRGINEAFF. The variable domain in full, with the rest retrieved from reference TRBV5-1 and TRBJ1-1, is KAGVTQTPRYLIKTRGQQVTLSCSPISGHRSVSWYQQTPGQGLQFLFEYFSETQRNKGNFPGRFSGRQFSNSRSEMNVSTLELGDSALYLCASSWDRGINEAFFGQGTRLTVV.

This clonotype was seen only a few times. The chain uses TRBV25-1 and TRBJ2-7; TRBD1 is a possible D gene (5 bases). Trimming took 2 bases from V and 1 from J, leaving 12 bases between them. This CDR3 is 15 amino acids long. The germline V gene has CDR1 MGHDK and CDR2 SYGVNS. CDR3 bases: TGTGCCAGCAGTGAAATAGGACAACCATCCTACGAGCAGTACTTC. It codes for CASSEIGQPSYEQYF.

This clonotype was counted many times. The chain employs TRBV12-3 or TRBV12-4 and TRBJ2-7; D remains unclear. The CDR3 totals 16 residues. Trimming removed 3 bases at V and 0 bases at J, with 15 bases between. CDR3 nucleotide sequence: TGTGCCAGCAGTTTCTCTCTGGGCCTGAGCTCCTACGAGCAGTACTTC. Its translation is CASSFSLGLSSYEQYF.

The rearrangement joins TRBV12-5 to TRBJ2-2; 7 nucleotides match TRBD1. This CDR3 contains 16 residues. CDR1 is LGHNT, CDR2 FRNRAP, per germline. V shed 3 bases, J shed 4 bases, and the junction held 8 bases outside the gene matches. The CDR3 loop is CASGFRGQKTTGELFF. The DNA for the CDR3 is TGTGCTAGTGGTTTCCGGGGACAGAAGACCACCGGGGAGCTGTTTTTT.

This clonotype was recorded at least ten times. The gene calls are TRBV28 and TRBJ1-4; D may be TRBD1 (5 bases). Trimming took off 7 bases at V and 10 bases at J, with 16 bases between the two ends. There are 13 residues in the CDR3. Germline CDR1 is MDHEN and CDR2 is SYDVKM. CDR3: CASNRSGYGKLFF. CDR3 bases: TGTGCCAGCAATCGATCAGGGTATGGAAAACTGTTTTTT.

The table lists this clonotype with many counts. The chain has TRBV5-1 and TRBJ2-1, with TRBD2 matching over 8 bases. The CDR3 is 17 residues long. With 2 bases clipped from V and 2 bases from J, the junction kept 9 bases outside the gene matches. In germline, CDR1 is SGHRS, CDR2 YFSETQ. The CDR3 loop is CASSLTLAGLAYNEQFF. In DNA form, the CDR3 reads TGCGCCAGCAGCTTAACGCTCGCGGGACTAGCCTACAATGAGCAGTTCTTC.

This clonotype was counted between two and nine times. The chain has TRBV7-3 and TRBJ2-1; 11 bases line up with TRBD2. Germline V gene data show CDR1 as SGHTA and CDR2 as FQGTGA. This CDR3 comprises 18 residues. V lost 2 bases to trimming and J lost 9 bases; unmatched junction nucleotides: 15. The CDR3 sequence: CASSLWPLTSGSGSEQFF. The CDR3 region has the DNA TGTGCCAGCAGCTTATGGCCTTTAACTAGCGGGAGCGGGAGTGAGCAGTTCTTC.

This clonotype was recorded at least ten times. V gene TRBV14 combines with J gene TRBJ2-2; D perhaps matches TRBD1 (6 bases). There are 14 residues in the CDR3. The germline V and J ends were trimmed by 3 bases and 4 bases, with 9 bases remaining between them. The V gene's germline CDR1 is SGHDN and CDR2 FVKESK. This chain's CDR3 is CASSQGARTGELFF. The CDR3 nucleotides read TGTGCCAGCAGCCAGGGGGCGCGCACCGGGGAGCTGTTTTTT.

There are many counts of this clonotype. The CDR3 DNA reads as TGTGCCAGCAGTCGACTAGCGGGACTGGGCACAGATACGCAGTATTTT. It codes for CASSRLAGLGTDTQYF. J is TRBJ2-3 and V is TRBV7-9; 11 bases align to TRBD2. CDR1 and CDR2 (germline): SEHNR, FQNEAQ (reference sequence). The CDR3 runs 16 residues. V gave up 6 bases and J gave up 1 base; unmatched junction bases: 6. The whole variable domain, remainder taken from reference TRBV7-9 and TRBJ2-3, is DTGVSQNPRHKITKRGQNVTFRCDPISEHNRLYWYRQTLGQGPEFLTYFQNEAQLEKSRLLSDRFSAERPKGSFSTLEIQRTEQGDSAMYLCASSRLAGLGTDTQYFGPGTRLTVL.

This clonotype was recorded at least ten times. The V and J genes are TRBV5-1 and TRBJ1-5; 10 bases fit TRBD1. CDR3 length: 15 residues. The germline CDR1 and CDR2 sequences are SGHRS and YFSETQ. J lost 4 bases, V lost 0 bases, and 1 base had no gene match. The CDR3 is CASSLGTGGNQPQHF. The CDR3 DNA sequence: TGCGCCAGCAGCTTGGGGACAGGGGGAAATCAGCCCCAGCATTTT. The variable domain in full, completed from reference TRBV5-1 and TRBJ1-5, reads KAGVTQTPRYLIKTRGQQVTLSCSPISGHRSVSWYQQTPGQGLQFLFEYFSETQRNKGNFPGRFSGRQFSNSRSEMNVSTLELGDSALYLCASSLGTGGNQPQHFGDGTRLSIL.

Of note for this clonotype: Possible read error: a much larger clone is one base away. The chain joins TRBV6-1 to TRBJ2-3; D is ambiguous. Trimming pared 5 bases from V and 2 bases from J, leaving 14 bases between. CDR1 and CDR2 from the germline V gene are MNHNS and SASEGT. The CDR3 sequence is 15 residues long. Here the CDR3 reads CASSRADPTTDTQYF. CDR3 nucleotides: TGTGCCAGCAGTAGGGCGGACCCTACCACAGATACGCAGTATTTT.

This clonotype turned up a few times. V usage is TRBV5-6 and J usage is TRBJ2-7; TRBD1 or TRBD2 may be the D gene (6 bases each). The length of the CDR3 is 16 residues. V gave up 4 bases and J gave up 6 bases, with 23 bases separating them. Germline V gene data show CDR1 as SGHDT and CDR2 as YYEEEE. The CDR3 DNA reads TGTGCCAGCAGCCCCTTACCTCGGGGGCGAGGGGCCGAGCAGTACTTC. Translated, it gives CASSPLPRGRGAEQYF.

This clonotype was observed at least ten times. The rearrangement links TRBV7-2 to TRBJ2-2; 9 bases map to TRBD2. The germline V gene encodes CDR1 SGHTA and CDR2 FQGNSA. V lost 2 bases, J lost 9 bases, and 4 bases stayed unmatched. The CDR3 sequence is 14 residues long. DNA for the CDR3: TGTGCCAGCAGCTTAACACTAGCGGGCCGGGAGCTGTTTTTT. Residues: CASSLTLAGRELFF.

The table lists this clonotype with many counts. V gene TRBV20-1 combines with J gene TRBJ2-3; D uncertain. Trimming removed 8 bases at V and 3 bases at J, with 15 bases between. Per the germline V gene, CDR1 is DFQATT and CDR2 is SNEGSKA (reference sequence). This CDR3 is 13 amino acids long. The CDR3 coding sequence is TGCAGTACGGGTGTGGCTTTTACAGATACGCAGTATTTT. This translates into CSTGVAFTDTQYF.

This clonotype was picked up many times. V usage is TRBV6-5 and J usage is TRBJ2-1, with unresolved D. Germline-derived CDR1 and CDR2 are MNHEY and SVGAGI. V lost 5 bases to trimming and J lost 5 bases, with 4 bases between them. The CDR3 length is 11 residues. The CDR3 DNA follows: TGTGCCAGCAGTAAGGACAATGAGCAGTTCTTC. Translating gives CASSKDNEQFF.